This T cell receptor beta chain stems from a study of CD8+ T cells in alopecia areata. Study outcomes and limitations: Among the 100 top clones, expanded CD8+ clones, like scalp clonality, were significantly decreased by tofacitinib. A great number of expanded lesional clones endured in scalp and blood during tofacitinib.

Extracted RNA was reverse transcribed, and the resulting cDNA served as sequencing template. TCRdb's copy holds only in-frame clones and misses some; the assay was immunoSEQ multiplex PCR. The sample holds some 150,000 clones, about 51% seen once. CDR1 is PRHDT and CDR2 is FYEKMQ in the germline V gene (reference sequence). The V end lost 4 bases, the J end lost 7 bases, and 14 bases lay between the germline ends. The CDR3 has 14 amino acids. Treatment in this sample: oral pan-JAK inhibitor, 5-10 mg twice daily. Of note for this clone: No antigen is known for it.

The V call is TRBV13, the J call TRBJ1-5; the D is unclear. This clonotype was sampled from a human donor with alopecia areata. The material sequenced was CD8+ T cells sorted from blood, taken at week 4, from a patient treated with tofacitinib. The CDR3 here is CASSSGSWGQPQHF. In nucleotides, the CDR3 is TGTGCCAGCAGCTCCGGGAGCTGGGGACAGCCCCAGCATTTT.